The rows below give T cell receptor beta chains drawn from one sample of a study of blood T cell repertoires in COVID-19. Measured with immunoSEQ multiplex PCR; TCRdb has only the in-frame clones, and not every one. The sample includes around 99,000 clones, roughly 82% of them seen just once. The source material was peripheral blood. The receptors were gathered from a woman of 80 years or more with active or convalescent COVID-19. The CDR3 runs from the conserved cysteine through the conserved F or W. A D gene is named only where the DNA matches it firmly. A row's size may be missing; if present it is once, few, many or a size class.

j_gene,d_gene,abundance,v_gene,CDR3nt,CDR3aa
TRBJ1-4,-,few,TRBV3-1/TRBV3-2,TGTGCCAGCAGCCAAGATAGTACGGGAGATGATGAAAAACTGTTTTTT,CASSQDSTGDDEKLFF
TRBJ2-7,-,-,TRBV20-1,TGCAGTGCTAGGAGCGGTCACGAGCAGTACTTC,CSARSGHEQYF
TRBJ2-7,-,-,TRBV3-1/TRBV3-2,TGTGCCAGCAGCCAAAACGTCATTCCCGGAGTGCACTCCTACGAGCAGTACTTC,CASSQNVIPGVHSYEQYF
TRBJ2-2,-,-,TRBV7-9,TGTGCCAGAACCGGAGGGCCCTCGAACACCGGGGAGCTGTTTTTT,CARTGGPSNTGELFF
TRBJ2-7,-,-,TRBV7-9,TGTGCCAGCAGCTTGGGTCGCGGGGACTACGAGCAGTACTTC,CASSLGRGDYEQYF
TRBJ2-3,-,few,TRBV5-1,TGCGCCAGCAGCTTGGCCAATCAGGGGTCCGATACGCAGTATTTT,CASSLANQGSDTQYF
TRBJ1-4,-,-,TRBV18,TGTGCCAGCTCAGTGACAGGCGCAACTAATGAAAAACTGTTTTTT,CASSVTGATNEKLFF
TRBJ2-3,TRBD2,-,TRBV7-3,TGTGCCAGCAGCTCGGGACTAGCGGGAGAGGGAACGCAGTATTTT,CASSSGLAGEGTQYF
TRBJ1-1,-,-,TRBV4-2,TGTGCCAGCAGCCGGAGGGCGGAGGGAACCACTGAAGCTTTCTTT,CASSRRAEGTTEAFF
TRBJ1-2,-,-,TRBV27,TGTGCCAGCAGTTTAACAACTAAGGTTGGCTATGGCTACACCTTC,CASSLTTKVGYGYTF
TRBJ2-2,TRBD2,-,TRBV19,TGTGCCAGTAGTACCCTAGTAGGAGGACTAGCGGGACGTTCCGGGGAGCTGTTTTTT,CASSTLVGGLAGRSGELFF
TRBJ2-1,TRBD2,few,TRBV7-3,TGTGCCAGCAGCTCGGGAGGGACTAGCGGGAGTTCCGAGCAGTTCTTC,CASSSGGTSGSSEQFF
TRBJ2-7,TRBD2,-,TRBV5-1,TGCGCCAGCAGCTTGGTACCGGGACTAATCTACGAGCAGTACTTC,CASSLVPGLIYEQYF
TRBJ2-3,-,-,TRBV7-9,TGTGCCAGCAGGCAGGGCCCAGATACGCAGTATTTT,CASRQGPDTQYF
TRBJ1-5,TRBD1,-,TRBV7-2,TGTGCCAGCAGCTTAGTGGGACAGGGGAATCAGCCCCAGCATTTT,CASSLVGQGNQPQHF
TRBJ1-2,-,-,TRBV12-1,TGTGCCAGCAGCTTTGGGGGGGACTCGATGGACTATGGCTACACCTTC,CASSFGGDSMDYGYTF
TRBJ1-6,-,-,TRBV12-3/TRBV12-4,TGTGCCAGCAGAAGGACAGATAATTCACCCCTCCACTTT,CASRRTDNSPLHF
TRBJ2-2,TRBD2,-,TRBV5-4,TGTGCCAGCAGCTTCGGGATAGCGGGAGGTCTGGATAACACCGGGGAGCTGTTTTTT,CASSFGIAGGLDNTGELFF
TRBJ2-7,-,once,TRBV5-1,TGCGCCAGCAGCCCGCCTGGACAGTCCTACGAGCAGTACTTC,CASSPPGQSYEQYF
TRBJ2-4,TRBD1,-,TRBV7-3,TGTGCCAGCAGCTTACCAGGGGGCATTCAGTACTTC,CASSLPGGIQYF
TRBJ2-3,-,-,TRBV9,TGTGCCAGCAGCGTAAGCGGGCCTAGCACAGATACGCAGTATTTT,CASSVSGPSTDTQYF
TRBJ2-1,-,-,TRBV5-4,TGTGCCAGCAGCACTCCGGAGGGGCAGGGATCAATCGGGGAGCAGTTCTTC,CASSTPEGQGSIGEQFF
TRBJ2-1,TRBD1,once,TRBV19,TGTGCCAGTAGTACCCTGACAGGGGGCATCTCCTACAATGAGCAGTTCTTC,CASSTLTGGISYNEQFF
TRBJ2-3,TRBD2,-,TRBV4-1,TGCGCCAGCAGCCAAGCGGGGGGGGCGCGAGGTCGAACTAGCACAGATACGCAGTATTTT,CASSQAGGARGRTSTDTQYF
TRBJ1-2,-,few,TRBV28,TGTGCCCGCAGATTTCCGGGGCGGGGGGGCGGCTACACCTTC,CARRFPGRGGGYTF
TRBJ2-5,TRBD2,-,TRBV6-6,TGTGCCAGCAGTTATCGGAGCGGGATTAAAGTGGAGACCCAGTACTTC,CASSYRSGIKVETQYF
TRBJ2-5,TRBD1,-,TRBV11-1,TGTGCCAGCAGCTTAAACCAGGGGGCGAGCGAAGAGACCCAGTACTTC,CASSLNQGASEETQYF
TRBJ1-5,-,-,TRBV20-1,TGCAGTGCTAGTGCGGGACAACCGTATCAGCCCCAGCATTTT,CSASAGQPYQPQHF
TRBJ2-3,-,-,TRBV7-3,TGTGCCAGCAGCCGGGGGATGGCAGATACGCAGTATTTT,CASSRGMADTQYF
TRBJ1-2,TRBD1,-,TRBV29-1,TGCAGCGTTGAAGGACAGGGTAGGAACTATGGCTACACCTTC,CSVEGQGRNYGYTF
TRBJ2-2,-,few,TRBV27,TGTGCCAGCAGTGCCCTCTGGCGGACCGGGGAGCTGTTTTTT,CASSALWRTGELFF
TRBJ2-1,TRBD2,-,TRBV27,TGTGCCAGCAGCCCCCGGCTAGCGGGAGAAACTGAGCAGTTCTTC,CASSPRLAGETEQFF
TRBJ2-2,-,-,TRBV18,TGTGCCAGCTCACCACCGGTCGAAAGACAGCCTTTGGGACTGTTTTTT,CASSPPVERQPLGLFF
TRBJ2-4,-,once,TRBV7-3,TGTGCCAGCAGCTACCTATCGGGGAGCCCCCGGTACTTC,CASSYLSGSPRYF
TRBJ2-5,TRBD1,-,TRBV7-8,TGTGCCAGCAGCCTAATCACAGGGGATGAGACCCAGTACTTC,CASSLITGDETQYF
TRBJ2-1,-,-,TRBV9,TGTGCCAGCAGCGTCAGGGCAGGGGCTTCCAATGAGCAGTTCTTC,CASSVRAGASNEQFF
TRBJ2-3,TRBD1,-,TRBV7-6,TGTGCCAGCAGGAAAAGGACAGGGGGCAGCACAGATACGCAGTATTTT,CASRKRTGGSTDTQYF
TRBJ2-6,TRBD1,-,TRBV28,TGTGCCAGCAGACCCGGACAGGTGGAGTTTGGGGCCAACGTCCTGACTTTC,CASRPGQVEFGANVLTF
TRBJ1-2,TRBD1,-,TRBV19,TGTGCCAGTAGTCCCACAGGGGGCAATGGCTACACCTTC,CASSPTGGNGYTF
TRBJ2-5,TRBD2,-,TRBV3-1/TRBV3-2,TGTGCCAGCAGCCAAGATCTAACTAGCGATCAAGAGACCCAGTACTTC,CASSQDLTSDQETQYF
TRBJ2-5,-,-,TRBV10-1,TGCGCCAGTGCTGGCAGGGAACAGACCCAGTACTTC,CASAGREQTQYF
TRBJ2-3,TRBD1,-,TRBV2,TGTGCCAGCAGCGAAACCGGGACAGGGTATACCACAGATACGCAGTATTTT,CASSETGTGYTTDTQYF
TRBJ1-5,TRBD1,-,TRBV7-8,TGTGCCAGCGGGACAGCTAGCAATCAGCCCCAGCATTTT,CASGTASNQPQHF
TRBJ1-2,-,-,TRBV10-1,TGCGCCTGGTCGAGGGGCAGGGGAGGCTACACCTTC,CAWSRGRGGYTF
TRBJ1-4,TRBD1,-,TRBV9,TGTGCCAGCAGCGTAGGGTCAGGGGGTGAAAAACTGTTTTTT,CASSVGSGGEKLFF
TRBJ1-5,-,-,TRBV15,TGTGCCACCAGCAGAGAATACAGGGTCAATCAGCCCCAGCATTTT,CATSREYRVNQPQHF
TRBJ1-5,-,-,TRBV5-1,TGCGCCAGCAGCTTGTCCGGGAATCAGCCCCAGCATTTT,CASSLSGNQPQHF
TRBJ2-1,-,-,TRBV30,TGTGCCTGGAGTCTAGGCAGTTACAATGAGCAGTTCTTC,CAWSLGSYNEQFF
TRBJ1-4,-,-,TRBV2,TGTGCCAGCAGTAGGCGACAAGCGGCAAATGAAAAACTGTTTTTT,CASSRRQAANEKLFF
TRBJ2-5,-,-,TRBV7-3,TGTGCCAGCAGCTTAACGTTGGCTTCCCAAGAGACCCAGTACTTC,CASSLTLASQETQYF
TRBJ1-2,TRBD1,-,TRBV4-1,TGCGCCAGCAGCCAAGCGCGGGGACAGGGTTACTATGGCTACACCTTC,CASSQARGQGYYGYTF
TRBJ1-4,TRBD1,-,TRBV2,TGTGCCAGCAGACAGGGGAAGGATGAAAAACTGTTTTTT,CASRQGKDEKLFF
TRBJ2-2,-,-,TRBV7-3,TGTGCCAGCAGCCCAGGGGTGGATTCCGGGGAGCTGTTTTTT,CASSPGVDSGELFF
TRBJ1-2,TRBD1,-,TRBV9,TGTGCCAGCAGCACACGGACAGGGAATAACTATGGCTACACCTTC,CASSTRTGNNYGYTF
TRBJ1-4,TRBD1,few,TRBV6-6,TGTGCCAGCAGAAACAGGGGTGGGAGTAATGAAAAACTGTTTTTT,CASRNRGGSNEKLFF
TRBJ2-3,-,once,TRBV15,TGTGCCACCAGCGACTCCACAGATACGCAGTATTTT,CATSDSTDTQYF
TRBJ2-1,TRBD2,few,TRBV5-1,TGCGCCAGCAGGCCTCTAGCGGGAGGATACAATGAGCAGTTCTTC,CASRPLAGGYNEQFF